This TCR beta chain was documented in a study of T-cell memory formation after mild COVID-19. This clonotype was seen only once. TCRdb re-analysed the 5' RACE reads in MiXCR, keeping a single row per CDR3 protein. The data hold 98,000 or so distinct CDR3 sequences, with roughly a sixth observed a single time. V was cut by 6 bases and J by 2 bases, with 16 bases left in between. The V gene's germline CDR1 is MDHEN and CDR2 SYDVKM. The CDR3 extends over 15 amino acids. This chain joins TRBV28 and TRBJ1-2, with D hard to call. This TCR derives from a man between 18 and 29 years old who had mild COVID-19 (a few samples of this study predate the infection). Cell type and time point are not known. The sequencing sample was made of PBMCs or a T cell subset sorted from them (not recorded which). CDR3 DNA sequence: TGTGCCAGCAGATTCCCCGGCCGTTTCAACTATGGCTACACCTTC. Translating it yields CASRFPGRFNYGYTF.